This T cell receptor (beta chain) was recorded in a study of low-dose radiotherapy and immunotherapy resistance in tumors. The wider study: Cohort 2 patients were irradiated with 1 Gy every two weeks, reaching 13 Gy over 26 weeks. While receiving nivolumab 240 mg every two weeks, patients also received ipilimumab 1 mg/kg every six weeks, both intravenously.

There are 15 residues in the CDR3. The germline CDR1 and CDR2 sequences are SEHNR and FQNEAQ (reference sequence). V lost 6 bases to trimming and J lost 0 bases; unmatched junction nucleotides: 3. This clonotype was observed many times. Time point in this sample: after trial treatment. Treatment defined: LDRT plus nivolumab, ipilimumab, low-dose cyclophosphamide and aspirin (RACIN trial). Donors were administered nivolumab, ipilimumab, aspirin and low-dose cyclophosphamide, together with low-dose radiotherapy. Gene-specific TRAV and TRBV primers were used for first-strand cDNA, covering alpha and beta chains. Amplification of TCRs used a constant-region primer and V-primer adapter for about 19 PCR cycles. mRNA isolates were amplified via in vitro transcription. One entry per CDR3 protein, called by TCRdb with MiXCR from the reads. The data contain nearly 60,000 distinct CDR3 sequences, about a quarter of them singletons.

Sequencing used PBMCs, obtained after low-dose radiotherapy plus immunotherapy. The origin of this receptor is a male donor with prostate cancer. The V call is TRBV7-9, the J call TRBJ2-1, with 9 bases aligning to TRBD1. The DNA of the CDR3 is TGTGCCAGCAGTCCGGGACAGGGCTCCTACAATGAGCAGTTCTTC. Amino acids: CASSPGQGSYNEQFF.